The sequence of this T cell receptor (beta chain) was determined in a study of regulatory dendritic cells for organ transplantation. For the study at large: Regulatory dendritic cells came from monocytes given vitamin D3 and IL-10. Day 6 dendritic cell cultures were stimulated with LPS. Study conclusions and caveats: Among resting subsets, memory CD8+ cells contained the most alloreactive clonotypes.

Sequencing was performed with immunoSEQ multiplex PCR; in TCRdb, only in-frame clones are kept and a portion is missing. Altogether around 19,000 clones are present, 70% to 80% being singletons, with the ten largest covering roughly 3.1%. Points on this clone: The antigen remains unidentified.

Sorted subsets were CFSE-labeled and cultured approximately 5 days with allogeneic dendritic cells. The sample comprised memory CD4+ T cells from blood cultured with regulatory dendritic cells. As for subset: CD45RO+ memory T cells. The TCR sequence derives from a human donor in good health.

The CDR3, as DNA: TGTGCCAGCAGCTTAAAGGGCACGGGCTCCTACGAGCAGTACTTC. It translates to CASSLKGTGSYEQYF. The chain joins TRBV7-2 to TRBJ2-7; D remains ambiguous. Trimming stripped 2 bases from V and 0 bases from J, with 11 bases between. Germline V gene sequence: CDR1 SGHTA, CDR2 FQGNSA. CDR3 length: 15 residues.